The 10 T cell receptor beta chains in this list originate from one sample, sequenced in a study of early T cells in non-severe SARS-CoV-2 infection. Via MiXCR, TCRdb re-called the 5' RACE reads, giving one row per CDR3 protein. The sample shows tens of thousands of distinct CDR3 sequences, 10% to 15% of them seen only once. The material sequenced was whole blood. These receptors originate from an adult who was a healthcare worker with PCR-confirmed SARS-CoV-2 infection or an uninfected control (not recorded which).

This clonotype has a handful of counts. The CDR3 here is CASSQVLRDRGYEQYF. In DNA, the CDR3 is TGCGCCAGCAGCCAAGTCCTAAGGGACAGGGGTTACGAGCAGTACTTC. The chain uses TRBV4-1 and TRBJ2-7, with 10 bases fitting TRBD1. CDR3 length: 16 residues. Germline V CDR1 and CDR2: MGHRA, YSYEKL. V lost 1 base to trimming and J lost 4 bases; unmatched junction nucleotides: 7.

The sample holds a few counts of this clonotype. The CDR3 spells CASSRGLQETQYF. In DNA, the CDR3 is TGTGCCAGCAGTAGGGGGCTTCAAGAGACCCAGTACTTC. The chain links TRBV2 to TRBJ2-5; 7 bases align to TRBD1. The CDR3 consists of 13 residues. The V and J ends lost 5 bases and 2 bases, in that order; junction bases with no gene match: 2. Germline values: CDR1 SNHLY, CDR2 FYNNEI.

CDR3 DNA: TGTGCCAGCAGTTTAAATCCGGGGGCTACCTACGAGCAGTACTTC. It codes for CASSLNPGATYEQYF. The chain recombines TRBV27 with TRBJ2-7; D tentatively reads TRBD1 or TRBD2 (6 bases each). Trimming stripped 2 bases from V and 2 bases from J, with 13 bases between. Germline assignment: CDR1 MNHEY and CDR2 SMNVEV (reference sequence). This CDR3 spans 15 amino acids.

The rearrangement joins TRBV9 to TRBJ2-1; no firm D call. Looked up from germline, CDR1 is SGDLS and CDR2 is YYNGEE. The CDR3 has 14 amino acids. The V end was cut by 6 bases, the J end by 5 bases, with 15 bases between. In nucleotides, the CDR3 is TGTGCCAGCACCCCTGGACGGATTCACAATGAGCAGTTCTTC. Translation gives CASTPGRIHNEQFF.

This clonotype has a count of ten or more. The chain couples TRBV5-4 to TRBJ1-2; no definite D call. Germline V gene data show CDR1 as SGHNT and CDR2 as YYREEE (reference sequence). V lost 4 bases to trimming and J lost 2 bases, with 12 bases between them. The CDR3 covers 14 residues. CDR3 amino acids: CASSHNGGNYGYTF. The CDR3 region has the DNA TGTGCCAGCAGCCACAACGGAGGGAACTATGGCTACACCTTC.

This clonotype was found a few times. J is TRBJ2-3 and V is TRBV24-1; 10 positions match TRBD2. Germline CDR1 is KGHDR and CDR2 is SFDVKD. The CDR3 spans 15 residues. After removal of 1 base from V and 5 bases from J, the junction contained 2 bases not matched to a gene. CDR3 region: CATSDFRTSGDTQYF. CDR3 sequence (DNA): TGTGCCACCAGTGATTTTAGGACTAGCGGAGATACGCAGTATTTT.

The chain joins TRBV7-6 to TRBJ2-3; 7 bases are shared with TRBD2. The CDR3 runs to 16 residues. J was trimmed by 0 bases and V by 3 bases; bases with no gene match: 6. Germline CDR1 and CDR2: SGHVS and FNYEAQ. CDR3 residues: CASSLGGSPSTDTQYF. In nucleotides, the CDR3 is TGTGCCAGCAGCTTGGGGGGGAGCCCTAGCACAGATACGCAGTATTTT.

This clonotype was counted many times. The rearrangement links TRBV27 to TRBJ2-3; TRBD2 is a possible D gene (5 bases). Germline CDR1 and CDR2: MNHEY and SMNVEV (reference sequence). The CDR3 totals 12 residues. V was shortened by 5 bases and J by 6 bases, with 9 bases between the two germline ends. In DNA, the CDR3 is TGTGCCAGCAGTGCCCGAGGGGATACGCAGTATTTT. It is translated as CASSARGDTQYF.

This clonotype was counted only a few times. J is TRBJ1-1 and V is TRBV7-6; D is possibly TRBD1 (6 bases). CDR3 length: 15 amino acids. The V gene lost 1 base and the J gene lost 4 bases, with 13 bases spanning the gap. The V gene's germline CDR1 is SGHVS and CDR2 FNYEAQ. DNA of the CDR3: TGTGCCAGCAGCTTAGTGGGGGCCCTGGGCACTGAAGCTTTCTTT. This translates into CASSLVGALGTEAFF. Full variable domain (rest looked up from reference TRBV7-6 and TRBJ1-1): GAGVSQSPRYKVTKRGQDVALRCDPISGHVSLYWYRQALGQGPEFLTYFNYEAQQDKSGLPNDRFSAERPEGSISTLTIQRTEQRDSAMYRCASSLVGALGTEAFFGQGTRLTVV.

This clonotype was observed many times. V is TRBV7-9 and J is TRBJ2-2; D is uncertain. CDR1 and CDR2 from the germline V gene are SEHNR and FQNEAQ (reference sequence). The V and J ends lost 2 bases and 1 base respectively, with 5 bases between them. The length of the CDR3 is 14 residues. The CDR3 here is CASSLWGNTGELFF. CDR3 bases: TGTGCCAGCAGCTTATGGGGGAACACCGGGGAGCTGTTTTTT.